This T cell receptor beta chain was profiled in a study of T cell changes during pregnancy in multiple sclerosis (dated by TCRdb to between 2017 and 2020). In the study overall: The study looked at changes in the T cell repertoire across pregnancy in women with multiple sclerosis.

As concerns this clone: Its antigen target is currently unknown. Base qualities are not recorded, but no much larger clone differs from it by a single base.

CDR1 SGHTA and CDR2 FQGTGA were looked up in the germline V gene. The CDR3 contains 15 residues, cysteine and phenylalanine counted. Solely the CDR3 DNA is kept, with 45 bases framed from the first base. Trimming at the junction amounts to 5 bases on V and 3 bases on J, and the germline ends lie 17 bases apart. Libraries were built with the immunoSEQ multiplex PCR assay. TCRdb limited this immuneACCESS table to in-frame rearrangements with V and J called. A share of clones is missing; checked studies link under half to unresolved V genes, and the rest is unexplained. The sample table shows tens of thousands of clones, and around nine tenths are seen once. Together, the top ten hold approximately 0.41% of the sample.

This sequence uses TRBV7-3 and TRBJ2-7; there is no confident call for the D gene. The TCR sequence derives from a female donor with multiple sclerosis, enrolled in a pregnancy study. This specimen consisted of CD4+ T cells from peripheral blood mononuclear cells, obtained before pregnancy. The nucleotide sequence is given as TGTGCCAGCAGCCCCCTCCCGCTCTCGGGCTACGAGCAGTACTTC. Its coded protein is CASSPLPLSGYEQYF.